This entry lists 28 T cell receptor beta chains sequenced from one sample in a study of T cells in Graves' hyperthyroidism and ophthalmopathy (dated by TCRdb to about 2019). The method behind the library was multiplex PCR. Data came from an Illumina HiSeq 2000. The TCR beta CDR3 regions were amplified from RNA transcripts. A first-round RT-PCR of the TCR CDR3 used the HTBI primer set with the Qiagen OneStep RT-PCR kit. The public reads were reanalyzed by TCRdb: fastp trimming at Q25, MiXCR alignment, in-frame beta chains only. Entries that share a CDR3 protein sequence are merged under the most common genes and DNA. The sample has about 620,000 distinct CDR3 sequences on record, about a sixth of them singletons. The ten largest clones add up to 3.8% of the sample. Sequenced input: blood. Every receptor here comes from a woman aged 25 to 39 with Graves' hyperthyroidism.

This clonotype was detected many times. The chain links TRBV27 to TRBJ1-6; TRBD1 aligns across 11 bases. The CDR3 consists of 15 residues. V lost 6 bases, J lost 9 bases, and 7 bases stayed unmatched. Germline V CDR1 and CDR2: MNHEY, SMNVEV (reference sequence). DNA for the CDR3: TGTGCCAGCAGGCGTGCCGGGACAGGGGGTTCACCCCTCCACTTT. Protein: CASRRAGTGGSPLHF.

V gene TRBV6-6 combines with J gene TRBJ1-6; the D gene is possibly TRBD1 (5 bases). This CDR3 region has 14 residues. Trimming pared 2 bases from V and 9 bases from J, leaving 11 bases between. Germline V gives CDR1 MNHNY, CDR2 SVGAGI (reference sequence). CDR3 sequence reads: CASSYRGRGSPLHF. The CDR3 nucleotides read TGTGCCAGCAGTTACAGGGGTAGAGGTTCACCCCTCCACTTT.

V gene TRBV18 combines with J gene TRBJ1-2, with unresolved D. The CDR3 has 13 amino acids. V was cut by 3 bases and J by 4 bases, with 9 bases left in between. Germline loops: CDR1 KGHSH, CDR2 LQKENI. CDR3 coding DNA: TGTGCCAGCTCACCCTCGGAGATCTATGGCTACACCTTC. As protein: CASSPSEIYGYTF.

This clonotype has just a few counts. The chain employs TRBV6-1 and TRBJ2-7; 7 nucleotides match TRBD1. The CDR3 loop spans 15 amino acids. Trimming cost V 5 bases and J 7 bases; bases outside gene matches: 14. In germline, CDR1 is MNHNS, CDR2 SASEGT. The CDR3 protein is CASSPDRVPSREQYF. Here the CDR3 DNA reads TGTGCCAGCAGTCCCGACAGGGTCCCCTCTAGAGAGCAGTACTTC.

The chain joins TRBV7-9 to TRBJ1-2; 11 nucleotides agree with TRBD1. Germline CDR1 is SEHNR and CDR2 is FQNEAQ (reference sequence). V lost 5 bases, J lost 7 bases, and 18 bases stayed unmatched. The CDR3 consists of 18 residues. The DNA of the CDR3 is TGTGCCAGCAGCCCGTTACCGGGACAGGGGGGCGAGCTACCTGGCTACACCTTC. It encodes CASSPLPGQGGELPGYTF.

In its sample, this clonotype was seen many times. The chain couples TRBV7-9 to TRBJ1-1; 9 nucleotides match TRBD1. V gave up 3 bases and J gave up 10 bases; unmatched junction bases: 6. The germline CDR1 and CDR2 sequences are SEHNR and FQNEAQ (reference sequence). The CDR3 covers 13 residues. The CDR3 region has the DNA TGTGCCAGCAGCTTTGGGACAGGGAAAGGAGCTTTCTTT. This codes for CASSFGTGKGAFF.

This clonotype showed up many times. This CDR3 is CASSYARTGGSGELFF. The CDR3 DNA is TGTGCCAGCAGTTACGCCCGGACAGGGGGTTCCGGGGAGCTGTTTTTT. The chain joins TRBV6-5 to TRBJ2-2; TRBD1 aligns across 10 bases. V shed 2 bases and J 6 bases; nucleotides not matched to a gene: 6. This CDR3 has 16 residues. The germline V gene has CDR1 MNHEY and CDR2 SVGAGI.

This clonotype was picked up many times. V usage is TRBV7-9 and J usage is TRBJ2-5; the D is unclear. Germline V gives CDR1 SEHNR, CDR2 FQNEAQ (reference sequence). Between the trimmed V and J ends, which lost 5 bases and 4 bases, there was a span of 8 bases. This CDR3 contains 12 residues. CDR3 coding DNA: TGTGCCAGCAGCCCAACGGTAGAGACCCAGTACTTC. It encodes CASSPTVETQYF.

Many counts were recorded for this clonotype. J is TRBJ2-2 and V is TRBV6-5; 11 bases line up with TRBD1. V lost 2 bases to trimming and J lost 4 bases; unmatched junction nucleotides: 0. This CDR3 region has 15 residues. Looked up from germline, CDR1 is MNHEY and CDR2 is SVGAGI. The CDR3 protein is CASSYGTGGTGELFF. The CDR3 coding sequence is TGTGCCAGCAGTTACGGGACAGGGGGCACCGGGGAGCTGTTTTTT.

The sample holds many counts of this clonotype. The rearrangement links TRBV28 to TRBJ2-1; TRBD2 agrees at 14 bases. This CDR3 contains 18 residues. Germline V gene lookup returns CDR1 MDHEN and CDR2 SYDVKM. Trimming cost V 3 bases and J 8 bases; bases outside gene matches: 12. CDR3 in DNA: TGTGCCAGCAGTTTTAGTGTCACGACTAGCGGGAGGGTCGATGAGCAGTTCTTC. Translating gives CASSFSVTTSGRVDEQFF.

The sample holds many counts of this clonotype. V and J are TRBV12-3 or TRBV12-4 and TRBJ2-2; D may match TRBD1 or TRBD2 (5 bases each). V was pared by 5 bases and J by 0 bases, with 16 bases between. The CDR3 is made up of 17 amino acids. In DNA form, the CDR3 reads TGTGCCAGCAGTCAACCGACCGGGGCCACGAACACCGGGGAGCTGTTTTTT. Its translation: CASSQPTGATNTGELFF.

This clonotype showed up just a few times. The rearrangement joins TRBV4-3 to TRBJ2-3; 8 bases are a match to TRBD1. CDR3 size: 18 residues. Germline V gives CDR1 LGHNA, CDR2 YSLEER. J lost 2 bases, V lost 0 bases, and 10 bases had no gene match. The CDR3 DNA is TGCGCCAGCAGCCAAGAAGTATCGGACAGGGTCGACACAGATACGCAGTATTTT. This encodes CASSQEVSDRVDTDTQYF.

This clonotype appeared a single time. The CDR3 coding sequence is TGCAGCGTTGAACTCAGATACAATGAGCAGTTCTTC. It encodes CSVELRYNEQFF. V and J are TRBV29-1 and TRBJ2-1; no reliable D call. Trimming took off 2 bases at V and 4 bases at J, with 6 bases between the two ends. Germline V lookup: CDR1 SQVTM, CDR2 ANQGSEA. The CDR3 length is 12 residues.

The chain couples TRBV7-9 to TRBJ2-1, with 9 bases fitting TRBD2. V dropped 5 bases and J dropped 3; count of bases not matched to a gene: 11. Germline-derived CDR1 and CDR2 are SEHNR and FQNEAQ (reference sequence). This CDR3 has 17 residues. The CDR3, as DNA: TGTGCCAGCAGCCGCTTGACTAGCGGACGTCTCTACAATGAGCAGTTCTTC. Protein product: CASSRLTSGRLYNEQFF.

This clonotype was observed many times. The rearrangement links TRBV28 to TRBJ2-3; possible D gene TRBD2, 5 bases. Germline CDR1 reads MDHEN; CDR2 reads SYDVKM. The V and J ends lost 7 bases and 4 bases respectively, with 15 bases between them. The CDR3 length is 14 residues. The CDR3 loop reads CASKGGGRADTQYF. In DNA, the CDR3 is TGTGCCAGCAAAGGTGGAGGACGAGCAGATACGCAGTATTTT.

The chain couples TRBV20-1 to TRBJ2-4; no definite D call. Trimming removed 3 bases from V and 0 bases from J, with 9 bases in between. Germline V gives CDR1 DFQATT, CDR2 SNEGSKA (reference sequence). The CDR3 is 14 residues long. The CDR3 loop is CSARETIAKNIQYF. The CDR3 DNA is TGCAGTGCTAGGGAGACGATAGCCAAAAACATTCAGTACTTC.

This clonotype was picked up many times. V is TRBV20-1 and J is TRBJ2-3; 15 bases are a match to TRBD2. Germline values: CDR1 DFQATT, CDR2 SNEGSKA (reference sequence). The CDR3 totals 15 residues. The trim removed 6 bases at V and 3 bases at J, leaving 4 bases unmatched. CDR3 nucleotide sequence: TGCAGTGCCCGGACTAGCGGGAGGGAAACAGATACGCAGTATTTT. The encoded protein is CSARTSGRETDTQYF.

In its sample, this clonotype was seen many times. The chain has TRBV2 and TRBJ1-1; D call uncertain. CDR3 length: 14 amino acids. Trimming left V 5 bases short and J 0 bases short, with 10 bases between. Germline V gives CDR1 SNHLY, CDR2 FYNNEI. This chain's CDR3 is CASSQTLMNTEAFF. The CDR3 DNA reads TGTGCCAGCAGTCAGACACTTATGAACACTGAAGCTTTCTTT.

The rearrangement links TRBV7-9 to TRBJ2-3, with TRBD2 matching 7 bases. V was pared by 1 base and J by 4 bases, with 8 bases of the junction left unmatched. The germline V gene encodes CDR1 SEHNR and CDR2 FQNEAQ (reference sequence). The CDR3 runs 16 residues. CDR3 sequence reads: CASSLVASGTADTQYF. CDR3 DNA: TGTGCCAGCAGCTTAGTGGCTAGCGGCACCGCAGATACGCAGTATTTT.

In this sample, this clonotype turned up many times. This chain joins TRBV2 and TRBJ2-6; TRBD1 or TRBD2 may be the D gene (5 bases each). The CDR3 runs 16 residues. Trimming cost V 5 bases and J 0 bases, with 11 bases left between them. Germline values: CDR1 SNHLY, CDR2 FYNNEI. CDR3 nucleotide sequence: TGTGCCAGCAGTAGGGACGCCTCCTCTGGGGCCAACGTCCTGACTTTC. Translation gives CASSRDASSGANVLTF.

This clonotype was counted only a few times. This chain joins TRBV11-2 and TRBJ1-4, with D perhaps matching TRBD1 (6 bases). Germline lookup yields CDR1 SGHAT and CDR2 FQNNGV. The CDR3 is made up of 16 amino acids. V was clipped by 0 bases and J by 1 base, with 9 bases between them. Written as DNA, the CDR3 is TGTGCCAGCAGCTTAGAGACAGGAGGAACTAATGAAAAACTGTTTTTT. Amino acid sequence: CASSLETGGTNEKLFF. The whole variable domain, remainder taken from reference TRBV11-2 and TRBJ1-4, is EAGVAQSPRYKIIEKRQSVAFWCNPISGHATLYWYQQILGQGPKLLIQFQNNGVVDDSQLPKDRFSAERLKGVDSTLKIQPAKLEDSAVYLCASSLETGGTNEKLFFGSGTQLSVL.

The CDR3 protein is CSARDFYTRADSNQPQHF. For the CDR3, the DNA is TGCAGTGCTAGAGACTTTTATACTAGGGCAGATAGCAATCAGCCCCAGCATTTT. The chain carries TRBV20-1 and TRBJ1-5; D not certain. The ends were cut back, 0 bases at V and 0 bases at J, with 18 bases in the middle. Germline CDR1 DFQATT, CDR2 SNEGSKA (reference sequence). CDR3 size: 18 residues.

The rearrangement uses TRBV5-1 and TRBJ1-2; maybe TRBD1 (6 bases). Trimming removed 0 bases from V and 6 bases from J, with 15 bases in between. CDR3 size: 15 residues. In germline, CDR1 is SGHRS, CDR2 YFSETQ. The CDR3 spells CASSLEWGARDGYTF. CDR3 coding DNA: TGCGCCAGCAGCTTGGAGTGGGGGGCGCGAGATGGCTACACCTTC.

In its sample, this clonotype was seen many times. This chain uses TRBV28 with TRBJ2-7; D is possibly TRBD2 (6 bases). This CDR3 spans 18 amino acids. The V end was cut by 4 bases, the J end by 0 bases, with 22 bases between. Germline CDR1 and CDR2: MDHEN and SYDVKM. CDR3 coding DNA: TGTGCCAGCAGTTCCACGGGAGTGGGGGGTGGTTCCTCCTACGAGCAGTACTTC. It yields the protein CASSSTGVGGGSSYEQYF.

This clonotype was recorded many times. The chain carries TRBV5-1 and TRBJ2-3; 8 bases are shared with TRBD1. From germline, CDR1 is SGHRS and CDR2 YFSETQ. Trimming at V came to 3 bases and at J to 2 bases, leaving 5 bases not matched to a gene. The CDR3 contains 15 residues. CDR3 bases: TGCGCCAGCAGCTATGACAGGGGCATCACAGATACGCAGTATTTT. It encodes CASSYDRGITDTQYF.

The chain carries TRBV3-1 and TRBJ2-1; 9 bases are a match to TRBD2. The CDR3 loop spans 15 amino acids. Unmatched junction bases numbered 4, after V lost 5 bases and J lost 2 bases. Germline loops: CDR1 LGHDT, CDR2 YNNKEL (reference sequence). The CDR3 nucleotides read TGTGCCAGCAGCGTTGGACTAGCGACCTACAATGAGCAGTTCTTC. This encodes CASSVGLATYNEQFF.

This clonotype was observed many times. In DNA form, the CDR3 reads TGTGCCAGCAGTCCTTTCGACAGCTTCACCTACAATGAGCAGTTCTTC. This translates into CASSPFDSFTYNEQFF. This chain connects TRBV28 to TRBJ2-1; a weak D match, TRBD1 (5 bases). Trimming took off 5 bases at V and 2 bases at J, with 16 bases between the two ends. The CDR3 loop spans 16 amino acids. Germline V CDR1 and CDR2: MDHEN, SYDVKM.

The rearrangement links TRBV20-1 to TRBJ2-3; 14 bases are shared with TRBD2. Germline CDR1 reads DFQATT; CDR2 reads SNEGSKA (reference sequence). The CDR3 consists of 15 residues. V was clipped by 5 bases and J by 3 bases; unmatched bases: 4. The CDR3 spells CSASRTSGRTDTQYF. CDR3 nucleotide sequence: TGCAGTGCTTCCCGGACTAGCGGGAGGACAGATACGCAGTATTTT.